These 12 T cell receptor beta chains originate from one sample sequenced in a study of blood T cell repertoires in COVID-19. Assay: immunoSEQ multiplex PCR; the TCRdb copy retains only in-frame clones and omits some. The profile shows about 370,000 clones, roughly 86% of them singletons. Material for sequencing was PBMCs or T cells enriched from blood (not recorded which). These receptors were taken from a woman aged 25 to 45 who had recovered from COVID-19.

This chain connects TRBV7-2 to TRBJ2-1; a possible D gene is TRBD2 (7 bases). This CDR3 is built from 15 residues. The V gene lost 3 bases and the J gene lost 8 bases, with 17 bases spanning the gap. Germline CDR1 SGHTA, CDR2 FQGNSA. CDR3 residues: CASSLGGGAIDEQFF. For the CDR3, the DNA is TGTGCCAGCAGCTTGGGCGGGGGCGCTATCGATGAGCAGTTCTTC.

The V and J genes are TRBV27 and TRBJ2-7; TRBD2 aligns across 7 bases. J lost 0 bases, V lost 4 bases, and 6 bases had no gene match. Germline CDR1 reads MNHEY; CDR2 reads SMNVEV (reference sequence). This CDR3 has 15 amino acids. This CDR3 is CASSSLGGSSYEQYF. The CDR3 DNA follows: TGTGCCAGCAGTTCCCTCGGGGGGAGCTCCTACGAGCAGTACTTC.

The CDR3 nucleotides are TGTGCCAGCTCACCACTACTAGCCAATGAGCAGTTCTTC. As protein: CASSPLLANEQFF. The chain recombines TRBV18 with TRBJ2-1, with D maybe TRBD2 (6 bases). The CDR3 has 13 residues. Germline-derived CDR1 and CDR2 are KGHSH and LQKENI. The ends were cut back, 1 base at V and 6 bases at J, with 7 bases in the middle. Full variable domain (remainder filled in from reference TRBV18 and TRBJ2-1): NAGVMQNPRHLVRRRGQEARLRCSPMKGHSHVYWYRQLPEEGLKFMVYLQKENIIDESGMPKERFSAEFPKEGPSILRIQQVVRGDSAAYFCASSPLLANEQFFGPGTRLTVL.

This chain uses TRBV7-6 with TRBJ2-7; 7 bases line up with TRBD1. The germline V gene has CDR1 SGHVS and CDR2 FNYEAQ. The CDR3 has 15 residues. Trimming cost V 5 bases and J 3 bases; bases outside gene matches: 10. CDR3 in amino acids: CASSVGTANLYEQYF. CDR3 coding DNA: TGTGCCAGCAGCGTAGGGACAGCTAACCTCTACGAGCAGTACTTC.

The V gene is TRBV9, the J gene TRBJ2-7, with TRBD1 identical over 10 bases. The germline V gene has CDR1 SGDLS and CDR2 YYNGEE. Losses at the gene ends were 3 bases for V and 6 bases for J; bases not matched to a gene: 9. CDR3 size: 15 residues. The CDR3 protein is CASSASGTGASEQYF. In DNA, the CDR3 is TGTGCCAGCAGCGCGTCGGGGACAGGGGCCTCCGAGCAGTACTTC.

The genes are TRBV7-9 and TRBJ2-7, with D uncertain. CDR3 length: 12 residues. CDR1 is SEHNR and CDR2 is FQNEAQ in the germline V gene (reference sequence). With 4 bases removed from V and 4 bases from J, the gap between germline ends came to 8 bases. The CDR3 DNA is TGTGCCAGCAGCTCCGTCTCTTACGAGCAGTACTTC. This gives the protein CASSSVSYEQYF.

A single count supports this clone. This CDR3 is CASSRRQAVEAFF. Here the CDR3 DNA reads TGTGCCAGCAGCCGAAGACAGGCGGTTGAAGCTTTCTTT. V usage is TRBV6-2 or TRBV6-3 and J usage is TRBJ1-1, with D tentatively TRBD1 (6 bases). CDR3 length: 13 amino acids. Germline V gives CDR1 MNHEY, CDR2 SVGEGT. V shed 6 bases and J shed 7 bases, with 15 bases lying between them.

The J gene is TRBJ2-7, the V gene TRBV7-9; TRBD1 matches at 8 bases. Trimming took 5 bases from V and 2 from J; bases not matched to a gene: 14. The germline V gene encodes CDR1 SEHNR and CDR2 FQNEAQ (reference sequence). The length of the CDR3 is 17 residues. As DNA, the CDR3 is TGTGCCAGCAGCACCAGCCCCCTAGGGACAGGAGCCTACGAGCAGTACTTC. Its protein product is CASSTSPLGTGAYEQYF.

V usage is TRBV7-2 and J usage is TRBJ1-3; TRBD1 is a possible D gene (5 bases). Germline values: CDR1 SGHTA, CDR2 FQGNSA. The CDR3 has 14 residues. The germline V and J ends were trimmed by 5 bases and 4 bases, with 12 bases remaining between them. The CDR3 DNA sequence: TGTGCCAGCAGCCAAACTTACAGGGGAAACACCATATATTTT. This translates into CASSQTYRGNTIYF.

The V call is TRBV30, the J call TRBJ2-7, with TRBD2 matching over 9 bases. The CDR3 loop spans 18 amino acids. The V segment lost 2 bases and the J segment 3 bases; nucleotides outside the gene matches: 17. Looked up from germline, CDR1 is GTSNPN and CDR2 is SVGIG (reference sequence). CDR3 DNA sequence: TGTGCCTGGAGTCCCAGTTTCAGACGAGCGGGAGGACGCTACGAGCAGTACTTC. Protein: CAWSPSFRRAGGRYEQYF.

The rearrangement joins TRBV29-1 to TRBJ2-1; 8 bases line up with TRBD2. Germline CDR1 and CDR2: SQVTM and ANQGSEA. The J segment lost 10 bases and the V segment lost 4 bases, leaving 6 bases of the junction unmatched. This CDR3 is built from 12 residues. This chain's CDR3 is CSVAPGGREQFF. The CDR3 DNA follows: TGCAGCGTTGCTCCGGGGGGGAGAGAGCAGTTCTTC.

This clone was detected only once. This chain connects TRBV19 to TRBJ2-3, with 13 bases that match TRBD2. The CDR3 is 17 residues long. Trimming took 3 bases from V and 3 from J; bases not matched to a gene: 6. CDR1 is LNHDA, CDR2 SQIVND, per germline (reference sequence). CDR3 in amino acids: CASSIGVLAGGTDTQYF. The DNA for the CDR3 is TGTGCCAGTAGTATCGGAGTACTAGCGGGAGGGACAGATACGCAGTATTTT.